Below, one TCR beta chain is given with its context. Clones were read by immunoSEQ multiplex PCR, and TCRdb kept only the in-frame ones, dropping some. The repertoire holds over 15,000 clones, with around 87% as singletons. This entry belongs to a study of technical replicates of blood from a few donors. The germline gives CDR1 SGHRS, CDR2 YFSETQ. The CDR3 runs 14 residues. Trimming removed 2 bases from V and 2 bases from J, with 10 bases in between. The source of this sequence is a human donor in good health. The material sequenced was PBMCs. The V and J genes are TRBV5-1 and TRBJ2-5; a possible D gene is TRBD2 (5 bases). CDR3 sequence reads: CASSFSPGQETQYF. In DNA form, the CDR3 reads TGCGCCAGCAGCTTCTCGCCGGGGCAAGAGACCCAGTACTTC.